The clone carrying this T cell receptor beta chain came up many times. Its antigen is undetermined. The data belong to a study of T cell repertoires in cytomegalovirus infection. Findings of the study overall: Cumulative public TCR beta family frequency identified carriers of CMV plus the relevant HLA.

V dropped 3 bases and J dropped 4 bases, with 12 bases sitting between them. The CDR3 contains 14 residues. From germline, CDR1 is SGHTA and CDR2 FQGNSA. TCRdb used MiXCR to reprocess the reads, holding one entry per CDR3 protein. The repertoire holds about 490,000 distinct CDR3 sequences, with 26% as singletons. The J gene is TRBJ1-1, the V gene TRBV7-2; D gene uncertain. The clonotype originates from a human donor in good health (CMV status not recorded). Some clones in this sample may be carry-over from other donors' samples. Sequencing was done on a sample of PBMCs. DNA of the CDR3: TGTGCCAGCAGCTTCCTTTTGGCAGCCACTGAAGCTTTCTTT. As protein: CASSFLLAATEAFF.